This entry describes one TCR beta chain. As yet, its antigen is unknown. What was sequenced were expressed TCRB transcripts, since all of the isolated RNA had been reverse transcribed. Assay: immunoSEQ multiplex PCR; the TCRdb copy retains only in-frame clones and omits some. The sample holds 130,000 to 150,000 clones, approximately 13% seen once. The length of the CDR3 is 14 residues. The junction had 4 bases not matched to a gene; V was cut back by 7 bases and J by 0 bases. The germline V gene encodes CDR1 SGHVS and CDR2 FNYEAQ. These data belong to a study of beta chain features in type 1 diabetes. Study-wide findings and caveats: Type 1 diabetes patients had TCRB CDR3s that were shorter (moderately but significantly so) in all four CD4+ subsets. VDJ junctions in type 1 diabetes patients carried more deletions and fewer insertions.

The receptor was derived from a man younger than 35 with type 1 diabetes. The specimen sequenced was central memory CD4+ T cells from blood. The rearrangement links TRBV7-6 to TRBJ1-1; TRBD1 matches at 8 bases. The DNA for the CDR3 is TGTGCCAGCACCCGGACAGGGCTGAACACTGAAGCTTTCTTT. Protein sequence: CASTRTGLNTEAFF.